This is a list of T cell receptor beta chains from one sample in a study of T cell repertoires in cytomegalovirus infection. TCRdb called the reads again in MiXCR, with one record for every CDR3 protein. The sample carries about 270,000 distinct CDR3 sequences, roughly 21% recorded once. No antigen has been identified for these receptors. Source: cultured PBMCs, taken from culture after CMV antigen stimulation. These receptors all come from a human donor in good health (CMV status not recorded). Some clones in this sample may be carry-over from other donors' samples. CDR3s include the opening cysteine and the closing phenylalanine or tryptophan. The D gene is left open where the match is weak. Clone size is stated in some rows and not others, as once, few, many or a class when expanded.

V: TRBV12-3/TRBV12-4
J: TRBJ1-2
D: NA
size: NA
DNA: TGTGCCAGCAGTTTCTTTAGGGGTCACAATGGCTACACCTTC
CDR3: CASSFFRGHNGYTF

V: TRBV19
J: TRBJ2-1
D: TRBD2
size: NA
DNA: TGTGCCAGTAGTATTCCGGGACTAGCGGGAGGGCGATTCGGGGAGCAGTTCTTC
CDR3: CASSIPGLAGGRFGEQFF

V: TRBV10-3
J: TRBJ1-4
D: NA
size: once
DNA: TGTGCCATCAAGGGACTTAATGAAAAACTGTTTTTT
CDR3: CAIKGLNEKLFF

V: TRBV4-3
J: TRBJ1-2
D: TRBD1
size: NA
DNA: TGCGCCAGCAGCCAAGATCCGAAAGTTGGACAGGGCGGCTATGGCTACACCTTC
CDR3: CASSQDPKVGQGGYGYTF

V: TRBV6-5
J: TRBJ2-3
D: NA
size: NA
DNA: TGTGCCAGCAGTTACGGACTCCTAGATACGCAGTATTTT
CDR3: CASSYGLLDTQYF

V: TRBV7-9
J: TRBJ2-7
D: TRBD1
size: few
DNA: TGTGCCAGCAGCCCTCCGGGACAGGGGTTCAACGAGCAGTACTTC
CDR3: CASSPPGQGFNEQYF

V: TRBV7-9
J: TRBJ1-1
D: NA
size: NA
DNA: TGTGCCAGCAGCCCGTGGCCCTTCACCAGAGCTTTCTTT
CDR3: CASSPWPFTRAFF

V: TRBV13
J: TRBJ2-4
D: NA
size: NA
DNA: TGTGCCAGCAGCTTAGCTGCCGGGACCCGGGCTGACATTCAGTACTTC
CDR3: CASSLAAGTRADIQYF

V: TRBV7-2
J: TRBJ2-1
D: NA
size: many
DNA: TGTGCCAGCAGCCCCAACCTAGGGAATTCCTACAATGAGCAGTTCTTC
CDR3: CASSPNLGNSYNEQFF

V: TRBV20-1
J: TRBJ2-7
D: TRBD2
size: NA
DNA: TGCAGTGCTAGACGACTAGCGGGAGGGCCGGGTCTACACGAGCAGTACTTC
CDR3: CSARRLAGGPGLHEQYF

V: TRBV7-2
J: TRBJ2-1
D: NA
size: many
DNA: TGTGCCAGCAGCTTAAGAGGGCCAGGCTCCTACAATGAGCAGTTCTTC
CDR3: CASSLRGPGSYNEQFF

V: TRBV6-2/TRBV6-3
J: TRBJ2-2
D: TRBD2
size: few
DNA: TGTGCCAGCAGTTACTCATCTAGCGGGAGGTTCGGGAACACCGGGGAGCTGTTTTTT
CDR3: CASSYSSSGRFGNTGELFF

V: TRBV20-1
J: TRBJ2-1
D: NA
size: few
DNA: TGCAGTGCTAGAGATAGGGAGAATGAGCAGTTCTTC
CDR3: CSARDRENEQFF

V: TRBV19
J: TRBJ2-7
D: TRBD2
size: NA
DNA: TGTGCCAGTAGTATGGCTAGCGGGAGCTACGAGCAGTACTTC
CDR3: CASSMASGSYEQYF

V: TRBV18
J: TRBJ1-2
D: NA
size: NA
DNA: TGTGCCAGCTCACCAGTCCGGGATGACTATGGCTACACCTTC
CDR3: CASSPVRDDYGYTF

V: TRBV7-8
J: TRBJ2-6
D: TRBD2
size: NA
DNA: TGTGCCAGCTTACAGATAGCGGGAGCACGCTCTGGGGCCAACGTCCTGACTTTC
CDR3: CASLQIAGARSGANVLTF

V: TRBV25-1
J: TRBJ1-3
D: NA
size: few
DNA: TGTGCCAGCAGTGAATACAGGGCTGGAAACACCATATATTTT
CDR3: CASSEYRAGNTIYF

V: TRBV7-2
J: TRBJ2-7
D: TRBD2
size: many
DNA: TGTGCCAGCAGCTTGACTAGCGGGAGCGAGCAGTACTTC
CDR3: CASSLTSGSEQYF

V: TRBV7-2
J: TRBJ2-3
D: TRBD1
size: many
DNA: TGTGCCAGCAGTCGGGACAGTAGCACAGATACGCAGTATTTT
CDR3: CASSRDSSTDTQYF

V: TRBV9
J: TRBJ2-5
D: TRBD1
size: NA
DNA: TGTGCCAGCAGCGTAGGCCACAGGGGGCAAGAGACCCAGTACTTC
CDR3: CASSVGHRGQETQYF

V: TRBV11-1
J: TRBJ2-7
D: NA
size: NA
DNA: TGTGCCAGCAGCCTTAGCGTCTACAGCTCCTACGAGCAGTACTTC
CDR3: CASSLSVYSSYEQYF

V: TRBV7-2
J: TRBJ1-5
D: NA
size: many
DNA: TGTGCCAGCAGCTTAGAAGGGACTCATCAGCCCCAGCATTTT
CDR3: CASSLEGTHQPQHF

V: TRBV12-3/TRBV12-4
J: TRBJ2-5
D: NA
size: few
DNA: TGTGCCAGCAGTTTAGAGGTTAACAGGGAAGAGACCCAGTACTTC
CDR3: CASSLEVNREETQYF

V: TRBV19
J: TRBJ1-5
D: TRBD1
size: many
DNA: TGTGCCAGTAAAGGGACAGGGGGGTTTGGTGGCAATCAGCCCCAGCATTTT
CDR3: CASKGTGGFGGNQPQHF

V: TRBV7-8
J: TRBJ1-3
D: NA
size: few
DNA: TGTGCCAGCAGCTTACGGTGGGCAGGGACAAACACCATATATTTT
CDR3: CASSLRWAGTNTIYF

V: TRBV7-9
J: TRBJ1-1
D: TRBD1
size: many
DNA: TGTGCCAGCAGCTCCCAGGGGGAAGGAAACACTGAAGCTTTCTTT
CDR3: CASSSQGEGNTEAFF

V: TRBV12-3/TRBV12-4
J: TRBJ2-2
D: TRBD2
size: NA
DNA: TGTGCCAGCAGTCCCCGCGGACTAGCGGGAATGAGTCAATCCACCGGGGAGCTGTTTTTT
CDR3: CASSPRGLAGMSQSTGELFF

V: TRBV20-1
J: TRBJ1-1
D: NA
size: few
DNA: TGCAGTGCTAGAGAGGCGTTGAACACTGAAGCTTTCTTT
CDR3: CSAREALNTEAFF